The rows below give T cell receptor beta chains drawn from one sample of a study of metastatic and nonmetastatic thyroid tumors. MiXCR re-clonotyped the PCR reads for TCRdb. The sample contains about 16,000 clones, about 31% of which appear only once. The source material was tumor tissue. All receptors derive from a female donor with papillary thyroid cancer or a benign thyroid nodule (not recorded which). Some clones in this sample may be carry-over from other donors' samples. CDR3s include the opening cysteine and the closing phenylalanine or tryptophan. D genes are given only for firm matches. The listing skips clone size in some rows; elsewhere it reads once, few, many or a size class.

CDR3nt: TGTGCCAGCAGCCAAGAATCTACAGGGACCTATGAAAAACTGTTTTTT; CDR3aa: CASSQESTGTYEKLFF; d_gene: NA; j_gene: TRBJ1-4; v_gene: TRBV4-2; abundance: medium-sized
CDR3nt: TGTGCCAGCAGTTTATTCCTAGCGGGGTTGGAAGAGCAGTACTTC; CDR3aa: CASSLFLAGLEEQYF; d_gene: TRBD2; j_gene: TRBJ2-7; v_gene: TRBV28; abundance: few
CDR3nt: TGTGCCAGCAGCTTAGGACAGGGCTTGGAGCAGTACTTC; CDR3aa: CASSLGQGLEQYF; d_gene: TRBD1; j_gene: TRBJ2-7; v_gene: TRBV7-2; abundance: NA
CDR3nt: TGTGCCAGCAGTAGGACTAGCGGACCCTACAATGAGCAGTTCTTC; CDR3aa: CASSRTSGPYNEQFF; d_gene: TRBD2; j_gene: TRBJ2-1; v_gene: TRBV6-1; abundance: NA
CDR3nt: TGCAGTGCTAGAGGGACTAGCGACACCGGGGAGCTGTTTTTT; CDR3aa: CSARGTSDTGELFF; d_gene: TRBD2; j_gene: TRBJ2-2; v_gene: TRBV20-1; abundance: medium-sized
CDR3nt: TGTGCCAGCTCACCATTGGGGCAGCAATATGGCTACACCTTC; CDR3aa: CASSPLGQQYGYTF; d_gene: NA; j_gene: TRBJ1-2; v_gene: TRBV18; abundance: NA
CDR3nt: TGTGCCAGCATGGGGAACGAGGGGATCAGGAGACCCCTCCACTTT; CDR3aa: CASMGNEGIRRPLHF; d_gene: NA; j_gene: TRBJ1-6; v_gene: TRBV2; abundance: few
CDR3nt: TGCGCCAGCAGCTTGGGGGCGGGCGGGAACGAGCAGTACTTC; CDR3aa: CASSLGAGGNEQYF; d_gene: NA; j_gene: TRBJ2-7; v_gene: TRBV5-1; abundance: NA
CDR3nt: TGTGCCAGCACAGGGGGCACTAATGAAAAACTGTTTTTT; CDR3aa: CASTGGTNEKLFF; d_gene: TRBD1; j_gene: TRBJ1-4; v_gene: TRBV18; abundance: many
CDR3nt: TGTGCCAGTAGTATAGTCGGAACAGGGAAGACTGAAGCTTTCTTT; CDR3aa: CASSIVGTGKTEAFF; d_gene: NA; j_gene: TRBJ1-1; v_gene: TRBV19; abundance: medium-sized
CDR3nt: TGTGCCAGCAGCCCTCGGGGTGGGATGTTAAACAGCATATATTTT; CDR3aa: CASSPRGGMLNSIYF; d_gene: NA; j_gene: TRBJ1-3; v_gene: TRBV7-9; abundance: NA
CDR3nt: TGCAGTACCGCCGGTCCCCGACCAACTTCGACCCTCCACTTT; CDR3aa: CSTAGPRPTSTLHF; d_gene: NA; j_gene: TRBJ1-6; v_gene: TRBV20-1; abundance: medium-sized
CDR3nt: TGTGCCAGCAGTGTTCTCCCCGGGAACGGGGACACTGAAGCTTTCTTT; CDR3aa: CASSVLPGNGDTEAFF; d_gene: NA; j_gene: TRBJ1-1; v_gene: TRBV28; abundance: few
CDR3nt: TGTGCCAGCAGTTCAAACCCCTATGGCTACACCTTC; CDR3aa: CASSSNPYGYTF; d_gene: NA; j_gene: TRBJ1-2; v_gene: TRBV28; abundance: NA